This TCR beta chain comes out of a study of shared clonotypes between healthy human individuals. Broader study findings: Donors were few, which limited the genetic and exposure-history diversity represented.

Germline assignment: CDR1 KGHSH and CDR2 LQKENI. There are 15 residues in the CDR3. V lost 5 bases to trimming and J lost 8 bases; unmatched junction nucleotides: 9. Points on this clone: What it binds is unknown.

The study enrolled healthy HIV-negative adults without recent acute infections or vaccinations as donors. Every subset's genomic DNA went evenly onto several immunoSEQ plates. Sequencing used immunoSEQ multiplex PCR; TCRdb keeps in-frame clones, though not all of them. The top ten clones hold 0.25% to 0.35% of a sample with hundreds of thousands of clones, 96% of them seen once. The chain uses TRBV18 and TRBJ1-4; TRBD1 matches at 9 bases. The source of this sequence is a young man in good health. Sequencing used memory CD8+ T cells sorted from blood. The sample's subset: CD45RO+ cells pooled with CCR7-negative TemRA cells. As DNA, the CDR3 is TGTGCCAGCTCATATTCACAGGGGGCAGTGGAAAAACTGTTTTTT. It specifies CASSYSQGAVEKLFF.